Listed below are T cell receptor beta chains from one sample, sequenced in a study of cytomegalovirus exposure and HLA in healthy donors. Profiling relied on immunoSEQ multiplex PCR, and the TCRdb table lists in-frame clones only, not all of them. The profile shows fewer than 120,000 clones, over 60% of them singletons. The sample comprised PBMCs. The receptors derive from a woman aged 55-70 years in good health and CMV-seropositive. The CDR3 runs from the conserved cysteine through the conserved F or W. D genes are given only for firm matches. Some rows mark clone size as missing; the rest say once, few, many or name a class of expanded clone.

d_gene,v_gene,j_gene,abundance,CDR3nt,CDR3aa
TRBD2,TRBV19,TRBJ2-1,-,TGTGCCAGTAGTCATAATAGCGGGAGCTACAATGAGCAGTTCTTC,CASSHNSGSYNEQFF
-,TRBV7-9,TRBJ1-3,-,TGTGCCAGCAGCTTAGATGAGGGAAACACCATATATTTT,CASSLDEGNTIYF
-,TRBV7-9,TRBJ1-1,-,TGTTCCAGCAGCTCCCCCCAGGCAGCCTGGGACACTGAAGCTTTCTTT,CSSSSPQAAWDTEAFF
TRBD2,TRBV6-4,TRBJ2-1,-,TGTGCCAGCAGTGACTCCGGGACTAGCGGGAGTAATGAGCAGTTCTTC,CASSDSGTSGSNEQFF
-,TRBV5-4,TRBJ1-4,-,TGTGCCGGGGGTGGGAGGAATGAAAAACTGTTTTTT,CAGGGRNEKLFF
TRBD2,TRBV5-1,TRBJ2-5,-,TGCGCCAGCAGCCCCTCGCCTAGCGGGAAAGAGACCCAGTACTTC,CASSPSPSGKETQYF
TRBD2,TRBV10-1,TRBJ2-7,-,TGCGCCAGCAGTGAGTCCGGACTAGCGGGAGTCTACGAGCAGTACTTC,CASSESGLAGVYEQYF
TRBD2,TRBV27,TRBJ2-1,once,TGTGCCAGCAACCCGAGTCTAGCGGATTACAATGAGCAGTTCTTC,CASNPSLADYNEQFF
-,TRBV2,TRBJ2-6,-,TGTGCCTCGGTGGGGGGCTCTGGGGCCAACGTCCTGACTTTC,CASVGGSGANVLTF
TRBD2,TRBV7-2,TRBJ2-7,-,TGTGCCAGCAGCTTATTCTCTAGCGGGAGTTACGAGCAGTACTTC,CASSLFSSGSYEQYF
TRBD2,TRBV5-4,TRBJ2-1,-,TGTGCCAGCAGCTTGGCGGGACTAGCGGACAATGAGCAGTTCTTC,CASSLAGLADNEQFF
-,TRBV5-1,TRBJ2-3,once,TGCGCCAGCAACCATTGGGCGGGACCGAGCACAGATACGCAGTATTTT,CASNHWAGPSTDTQYF
-,TRBV4-1,TRBJ1-3,few,TGCGCCAGCAGCCAAGGACAGCCAGTTGGAAACACCATATATTTT,CASSQGQPVGNTIYF
TRBD1,TRBV13,TRBJ2-3,-,TGTGCCAGCACCCTAAGGACAGGGGGCACAGATACGCAGTATTTT,CASTLRTGGTDTQYF
TRBD1,TRBV6-1,TRBJ1-2,-,TGTGCCAGCTCCGGGTGGGACGACAGGGGATATGGCTACACCTTC,CASSGWDDRGYGYTF
-,TRBV6-1,TRBJ2-7,-,TGTGCCAGCAATAAATACGAGCAGTACTTC,CASNKYEQYF
-,TRBV19,TRBJ1-5,few,TGTGCCAGTAGTAAGGGGTCGCGTCAGCCCCAGCATTTT,CASSKGSRQPQHF
-,TRBV13,TRBJ2-7,-,TGTGCCAGCAGCACGGCCTACGAGCAGTACTTC,CASSTAYEQYF
-,TRBV2,TRBJ2-4,-,TGTGCCAGCAGTGAGGGGGGGCGAGGCATTCAGTACTTC,CASSEGGRGIQYF